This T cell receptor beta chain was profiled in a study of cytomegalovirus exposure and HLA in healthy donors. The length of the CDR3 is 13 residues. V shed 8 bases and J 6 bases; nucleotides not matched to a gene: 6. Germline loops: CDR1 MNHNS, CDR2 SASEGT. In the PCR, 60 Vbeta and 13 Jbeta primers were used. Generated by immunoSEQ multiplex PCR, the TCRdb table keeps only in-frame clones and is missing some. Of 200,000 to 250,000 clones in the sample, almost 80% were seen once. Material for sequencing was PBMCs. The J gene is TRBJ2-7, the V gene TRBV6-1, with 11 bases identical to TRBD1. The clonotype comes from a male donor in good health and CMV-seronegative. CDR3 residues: CASLAGQGGEQYF. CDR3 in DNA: TGTGCCAGCCTGGCGGGACAGGGGGGCGAGCAGTACTTC.